A selection of T cell receptor beta chains follows, all from one sample in a study of vaccination effects on CD4 cells after COVID-19. Repertoires were generated with immunoSEQ multiplex PCR, while TCRdb's copy carries only in-frame clones and drops some. The sample has nearly 30,000 clones, roughly 77% seen once; the top ten hold approximately 14%. Antigens of these TCRs are unknown. This specimen was CD4+ T cells from PBMCs cultured with HCoV-229E spike peptides, taken after COVID-19 vaccination. The receptors come from a human donor who received a COVID-19 vaccine. Each CDR3 is given without its conserved first and last residue.

14 TRBJ2-2 TRBV10-3 AINPGTSLNTGELF
12 TRBJ1-5 TRBV27 ASSFDRVNQPQH
16 TRBJ2-4 TRBV13 ASSLGWVAGEFKNIQY
13 TRBJ2-1 TRBV11-2 ASSQTGSLYNEQF
13 TRBJ2-7 TRBV18 ASSPRQGVSYEQY
12 TRBJ1-1 TRBV25-1 ASSGSDRRSEAF
11 TRBJ2-7 TRBV7-9 ASSGEGRYEQY
12 TRBJ2-7 TRBV2 ASRPGLPTRVQY
11 TRBJ1-2 TRBV7-9 ASSERTSGGYT
14 TRBJ1-2 TRBV27 ASSLNPGQGFYGYT